This entry lists 31 T cell receptor beta chains sequenced from one sample in a study of cytomegalovirus exposure and HLA in healthy donors. 13 Jbeta primers and 60 Vbeta primers were used for the PCR. Sequencing used immunoSEQ multiplex PCR; TCRdb keeps in-frame clones, though not all of them. The top ten clones hold more than 1.3% of a sample with 150,000 to 200,000 clones, 82% of them seen once. Sequenced: PBMCs. The receptors were sampled from a girl aged 5 to 17 in good health and CMV-seropositive.

The chain recombines TRBV9 with TRBJ2-1; weak D call: TRBD2 (5 bases). The CDR3 covers 16 residues. With 0 bases removed from V and 4 bases from J, the gap between germline ends came to 14 bases. Germline V gene data show CDR1 as SGDLS and CDR2 as YYNGEE. The CDR3 region is CASSVDRRGWYNEQFF. CDR3 coding DNA: TGTGCCAGCAGCGTAGACCGACGGGGATGGTACAATGAGCAGTTCTTC.

The gene calls are TRBV5-1 and TRBJ2-3; 10 positions match TRBD2. The length of the CDR3 is 18 residues. The J segment lost 3 bases and the V segment lost 0 bases, leaving 10 bases of the junction unmatched. Germline V CDR1 and CDR2: SGHRS, YFSETQ. CDR3 sequence reads: CASSLGLAGVSGTDTQYF. The CDR3 DNA is TGCGCCAGCAGCTTGGGCCTAGCGGGAGTATCGGGAACAGATACGCAGTATTTT. Using reference TRBV5-1 and TRBJ2-3 for the parts outside the CDR3, the full variable domain is KAGVTQTPRYLIKTRGQQVTLSCSPISGHRSVSWYQQTPGQGLQFLFEYFSETQRNKGNFPGRFSGRQFSNSRSEMNVSTLELGDSALYLCASSLGLAGVSGTDTQYFGPGTRLTVL.

The chain employs TRBV9 and TRBJ1-1; D ambiguous. The germline gives CDR1 SGDLS, CDR2 YYNGEE. CDR3 length equals 15 residues. V was trimmed by 4 bases and J by 0 bases, leaving 13 bases between them. The CDR3: CASSQSGGLNTEAFF. CDR3 coding DNA: TGTGCCAGCAGCCAGTCGGGAGGCTTGAACACTGAAGCTTTCTTT.

The rearrangement joins TRBV6-6 to TRBJ1-3; weak D call: TRBD1 (6 bases). Trimming pared 0 bases from V and 0 bases from J, leaving 9 bases between. The CDR3 has 16 residues. Germline V lookup: CDR1 MNHNY, CDR2 SVGAGI (reference sequence). Written as DNA, the CDR3 is TGTGCCAGCAGTTACTCGGGACAATTCTCTGGAAACACCATATATTTT. It encodes CASSYSGQFSGNTIYF.

V and J are TRBV2 and TRBJ2-5, with D maybe TRBD2 (6 bases). V was clipped by 7 bases and J by 2 bases, with 17 bases between them. In germline, CDR1 is SNHLY, CDR2 FYNNEI. The CDR3 totals 15 residues. In DNA, the CDR3 is TGTGCCAGCACGGGAGAAGGGGTACGGCAAGAGACCCAGTACTTC. It yields the protein CASTGEGVRQETQYF.

The V gene is TRBV13, the J gene TRBJ2-7; D not certain. Germline V gene data show CDR1 as PRHDT and CDR2 as FYEKMQ (reference sequence). The V end lost 5 bases, the J end lost 2 bases, and 16 bases lay between the germline ends. The length of the CDR3 is 15 residues. CDR3 protein: CASSLNPSSAYEQYF. DNA for the CDR3: TGTGCCAGCAGCCTAAACCCCTCTTCGGCCTACGAGCAGTACTTC.

This clone was observed a handful of times. V is TRBV7-8 and J is TRBJ2-3; possibly TRBD2 for D (6 bases). The germline V gene has CDR1 SGHVS and CDR2 FQNEAQ. There are 17 residues in the CDR3. V was pared by 5 bases and J by 4 bases, with 22 bases between. The CDR3 spells CASSDPGLTGVPDTQYF. For the CDR3, the DNA is TGTGCCAGCAGCGATCCCGGACTTACGGGAGTGCCAGATACGCAGTATTTT.

This chain uses TRBV4-2 with TRBJ2-7; D possibly corresponds to TRBD2 (5 bases). This CDR3 has 13 amino acids. Looked up from germline, CDR1 is LGHNA and CDR2 is YNFKEQ. The V and J ends lost 3 bases and 4 bases respectively, with 10 bases between them. The CDR3 reads CASSHTSGYEQYF. The DNA of the CDR3 is TGTGCCAGCAGCCACACTAGTGGGTACGAGCAGTACTTC.

V usage is TRBV9 and J usage is TRBJ2-2; 10 nucleotides line up with TRBD2. This CDR3 spans 16 amino acids. CDR1 SGDLS and CDR2 YYNGEE come from the germline V gene. V was clipped by 3 bases and J by 7 bases; unmatched bases: 9. Here the CDR3 DNA reads TGTGCCAGCAGCGGATACAGCGGGAGGGGAGGCGGGGAGCTGTTTTTT. Translated: CASSGYSGRGGGELFF.

V usage is TRBV15 and J usage is TRBJ1-2; possibly TRBD1 for D (6 bases). Per germline, CDR1 LNHNV and CDR2 YYDKDF (reference sequence). The V end lost 11 bases, the J end lost 5 bases, and 15 bases lay between the germline ends. The CDR3 length is 12 residues. The CDR3 DNA follows: TGTGCCGTCAACAGGGATGGGTATGGCTACACCTTC. Its protein product is CAVNRDGYGYTF.

This chain links TRBV6-5 with TRBJ1-1; 7 nucleotides match TRBD1. After removal of 3 bases from V and 5 bases from J, the junction contained 9 bases not matched to a gene. Germline V gene data show CDR1 as MNHEY and CDR2 as SVGAGI. The CDR3 covers 15 residues. As DNA, the CDR3 is TGTGCCAGCAGTTATCACCCGGACAGGCCAACTGAAGCTTTCTTT. It is translated as CASSYHPDRPTEAFF.

Worth noting for this clone: Given the absence of the conserved phenylalanine or tryptophan at the CDR3 end, a read error is likely. No DNA is shown, since the ends of the CDR3 on it are uncertain; the CDR3 is the one TCRdb lists. The gene calls are TRBV20-1 and TRBJ1-2. Ends included, the CDR3 has 11 residues. CDR1 and CDR2 (germline): DFQATT, SNEGSKA (reference sequence). CDR3 amino acids: CSARRGLLRAR.

This sequence joins TRBV5-1 and TRBJ2-6, with D tentatively TRBD2 (5 bases). The germline V gene has CDR1 SGHRS and CDR2 YFSETQ. The CDR3 length is 16 residues. Trimming removed 4 bases at V and 0 bases at J, with 11 bases between. CDR3 nucleotides: TGCGCCAGCAGCCACGGGGATCTCTCTGGGGCCAACGTCCTGACTTTC. It codes for CASSHGDLSGANVLTF.

V and J are TRBV28 and TRBJ1-2; 12 bases line up with TRBD1. With V trimmed by 8 bases and J by 7 bases, 11 bases remained unmatched. CDR1 is MDHEN and CDR2 is SYDVKM in the germline V gene. This CDR3 spans 15 amino acids. The CDR3 region has the DNA TGTGCCAGCGCGATAGGGGGGACAGGGGGCTTTGGCTACACCTTC. Translating it yields CASAIGGTGGFGYTF.

The chain is built from TRBV2 and TRBJ2-7, with a weak D call TRBD2 (5 bases). Germline CDR1 reads SNHLY; CDR2 reads FYNNEI. The CDR3 is 14 amino acids. Trimming shortened V by 2 bases and J by 2 bases, and 10 bases separated the two germline ends. The DNA of the CDR3 is TGTGCCAGCAGTGAACCGGGGTACGCCTACGAGCAGTACTTC. Residues: CASSEPGYAYEQYF.

The rearrangement joins TRBV11-3 to TRBJ2-7; D possibly corresponds to TRBD2 (6 bases). CDR3 length: 14 amino acids. Trimming stripped 1 base from V and 1 base from J, with 8 bases between. Per the germline V gene, CDR1 is SGHNT and CDR2 is YENEEA. CDR3 bases: TGTGCCAGCAGCTTAGGGGGGGAATCCTACGAGCAGTACTTC. It codes for CASSLGGESYEQYF. Full variable domain (outside the CDR3, taken from reference TRBV11-3 and TRBJ2-7): EAGVVQSPRYKIIEKKQPVAFWCNPISGHNTLYWYLQNLGQGPELLIRYENEEAVDDSQLPKDRFSAERLKGVDSTLKIQPAELGDSAVYLCASSLGGESYEQYFGPGTRLTVT.

The V call is TRBV18, the J call TRBJ1-4; no clear D. V dropped 4 bases and J dropped 0 bases, with 12 bases sitting between them. The CDR3 is 16 residues long. Germline CDR1 reads KGHSH; CDR2 reads LQKENI. The CDR3 here is CASSLREAATNEKLFF. The CDR3 coding sequence is TGTGCCAGCTCACTTCGAGAGGCTGCAACTAATGAAAAACTGTTTTTT.

The chain joins TRBV2 to TRBJ2-7; 12 bases are a match to TRBD2. J gave up 3 bases and V 6 bases, and 6 bases lay outside the gene matches. This CDR3 has 15 amino acids. Germline V CDR1 and CDR2: SNHLY, FYNNEI. The CDR3 bases are TGTGCCAGCAGACTAGCGGGGGGAACCCACTACGAGCAGTACTTC. Translating gives CASRLAGGTHYEQYF.

With respect to this clone: At one end, the junction sequence differs from germline, possibly due to a read error. The V gene is TRBV7-9, the J gene TRBJ2-1, with TRBD2 matching 13 bases. The CDR3 has 16 residues. Germline lookup yields CDR1 SEHNR and CDR2 FQNEAQ (reference sequence). The CDR3, as DNA: TGTTCCAGCAGCCCCTCGACTAGCGGGAGGTTCAATGAGCAGTTCTTC. This gives the protein CSSSPSTSGRFNEQFF.

About this clone: The junction and the germline gene differ at one end; a read error may be behind it. This chain joins TRBV10-3 and TRBJ2-3; no reliable D call. The germline CDR1 and CDR2 sequences are ENHRY and SYGVKD. CDR3 length: 12 amino acids. The CDR3 here is CVISESRDTQYF. CDR3 DNA: TGTGTCATCAGTGAGTCGCGGGATACGCAGTATTTT.

V and J are TRBV29-1 and TRBJ2-5; 9 bases are a match to TRBD1. The ends lost 6 bases at V and 5 bases at J; junction bases unmatched: 7. This CDR3 spans 13 amino acids. From germline, CDR1 is SQVTM and CDR2 ANQGSEA. CDR3 nucleotide sequence: TGCAGCGTAGGACAGGGGTCCGGTGAGACCCAGTACTTC. This translates into CSVGQGSGETQYF.

This clone showed up just a few times. The gene calls are TRBV18 and TRBJ1-1; D unresolved. The CDR3 runs 13 residues. Germline V CDR1 and CDR2: KGHSH, LQKENI. V was clipped by 3 bases and J by 13 bases, with 18 bases between them. Written as DNA, the CDR3 is TGTGCCAGCTCACCTACGGGAGGTCGCAGAGTTTTCTTT. Protein: CASSPTGGRRVFF. Complete variable domain (other parts from reference TRBV18 and TRBJ1-1): NAGVMQNPRHLVRRRGQEARLRCSPMKGHSHVYWYRQLPEEGLKFMVYLQKENIIDESGMPKERFSAEFPKEGPSILRIQQVVRGDSAAYFCASSPTGGRRVFFGQGTRLTVV.

The J gene is TRBJ2-1, the V gene TRBV11-2; TRBD1 aligns across 9 bases. J was trimmed by 5 bases and V by 0 bases; bases with no gene match: 5. This CDR3 is built from 16 residues. Germline V gene sequence: CDR1 SGHAT, CDR2 FQNNGV. CDR3: CASSLDWTGADNEQFF. Here the CDR3 DNA reads TGTGCCAGCAGCTTAGATTGGACAGGGGCAGACAATGAGCAGTTCTTC.

CDR3 in amino acids: CASSRPSDRGTGELFF. The CDR3 DNA sequence: TGTGCCAGCAGTCGACCTTCGGACAGGGGCACCGGGGAGCTGTTTTTT. The V call is TRBV6-6, the J call TRBJ2-2; TRBD1 agrees at 9 bases. Trimming removed 5 bases from V and 4 bases from J; junction bases left unmatched: 8. Per the germline V gene, CDR1 is MNHNY and CDR2 is SVGAGI (reference sequence). There are 16 residues in the CDR3.

The rearrangement links TRBV5-1 to TRBJ2-3, with 8 bases fitting TRBD1. Losses at the gene ends were 4 bases for V and 3 bases for J; bases not matched to a gene: 10. This CDR3 comprises 16 residues. Germline CDR1 and CDR2: SGHRS and YFSETQ. CDR3 in DNA: TGCGCCAGCAGCCGCGGACAGGGCGAAGGAACAGATACGCAGTATTTT. Its translation is CASSRGQGEGTDTQYF.

J is TRBJ2-1 and V is TRBV29-1; 13 bases are shared with TRBD2. Germline assignment: CDR1 SQVTM and CDR2 ANQGSEA. V was clipped by 6 bases and J by 2 bases; unmatched bases: 16. The CDR3 runs to 19 residues. The CDR3 loop is CSVLFLLAGGTPTYNEQFF. The CDR3 DNA reads as TGCAGCGTGCTATTCTTACTAGCGGGGGGGACACCCACCTACAATGAGCAGTTCTTC.

The chain uses TRBV6-5 and TRBJ1-4; D possibly corresponds to TRBD1 (5 bases). CDR3 length: 15 residues. Germline V CDR1 and CDR2: MNHEY, SVGAGI. Trimming cost V 0 bases and J 7 bases, with 12 bases left between them. CDR3 sequence (DNA): TGTGCCAGCAGTTACTCGCGGGGCCCTGGTGAAAAACTGTTTTTT. It is translated as CASSYSRGPGEKLFF.

The sample holds one count of this clone. This chain joins TRBV4-3 and TRBJ2-3; no definite D call. The CDR3 has 17 amino acids. Germline CDR1 reads LGHNA; CDR2 reads YSLEER. V gave up 4 bases and J gave up 1 base, with 18 bases separating them. The CDR3 protein is CASSLRPASYGTDTQYF. The CDR3 region has the DNA TGCGCCAGCAGCCTTCGCCCAGCTAGTTACGGCACAGATACGCAGTATTTT.

The chain combines TRBV7-3 with TRBJ2-5, with TRBD2 matching over 10 bases. Losses at the gene ends were 1 base for V and 1 base for J; bases not matched to a gene: 3. CDR3 length: 16 amino acids. Germline assignment: CDR1 SGHTA and CDR2 FQGTGA. CDR3 bases: TGTGCCAGCAGCTTAAGTGCTAGCGGGGGCCAAGAGACCCAGTACTTC. This sequence encodes CASSLSASGGQETQYF.

This clone was seen only a few times. The CDR3, as DNA: TGCGCCAGCAGCCAACAGGCACGGACAGGGGGGCCGGGCGAGCAGTACTTC. Amino acids: CASSQQARTGGPGEQYF. The gene calls are TRBV4-3 and TRBJ2-7, with 10 bases fitting TRBD1. V dropped 2 bases and J dropped 6; count of bases not matched to a gene: 13. Germline CDR1 is LGHNA and CDR2 is YSLEER. The CDR3 loop spans 17 amino acids.

The V gene is TRBV4-1, the J gene TRBJ1-2, with D tentatively TRBD1 (5 bases). Deletions cut 1 base from V and 4 bases from J, with 10 bases between. CDR1 is MGHRA, CDR2 YSYEKL, per germline. The CDR3 spans 14 residues. The CDR3 bases are TGCGCCAGCAGCCAAGTATCAGGGCGCTATGGCTACACCTTC. Amino acid sequence: CASSQVSGRYGYTF.